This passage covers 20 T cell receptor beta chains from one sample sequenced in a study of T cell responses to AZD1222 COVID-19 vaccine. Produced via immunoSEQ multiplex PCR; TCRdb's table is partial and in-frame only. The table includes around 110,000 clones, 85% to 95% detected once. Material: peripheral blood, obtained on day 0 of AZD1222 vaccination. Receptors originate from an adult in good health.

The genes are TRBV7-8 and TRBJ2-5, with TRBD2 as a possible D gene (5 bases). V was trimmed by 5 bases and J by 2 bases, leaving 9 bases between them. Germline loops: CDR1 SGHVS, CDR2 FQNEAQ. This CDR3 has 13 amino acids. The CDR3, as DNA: TGTGCCAGCAGCCCTCGAGGGCAAGAGACCCAGTACTTC. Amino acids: CASSPRGQETQYF.

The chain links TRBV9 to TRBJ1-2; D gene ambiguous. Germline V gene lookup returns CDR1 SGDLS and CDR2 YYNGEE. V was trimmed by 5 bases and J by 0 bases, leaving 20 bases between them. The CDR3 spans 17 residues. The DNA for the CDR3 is TGTGCCAGCAGGGCACTACCGATGTCCGGAGCTAACTATGGCTACACCTTC. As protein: CASRALPMSGANYGYTF.

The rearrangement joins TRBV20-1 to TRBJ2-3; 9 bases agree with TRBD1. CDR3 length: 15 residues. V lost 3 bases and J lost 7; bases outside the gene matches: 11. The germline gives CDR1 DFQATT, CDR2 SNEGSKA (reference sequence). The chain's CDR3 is CSASHTGGAIHTQYF. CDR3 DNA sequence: TGCAGTGCTAGTCATACAGGGGGCGCGATCCATACGCAGTATTTT.

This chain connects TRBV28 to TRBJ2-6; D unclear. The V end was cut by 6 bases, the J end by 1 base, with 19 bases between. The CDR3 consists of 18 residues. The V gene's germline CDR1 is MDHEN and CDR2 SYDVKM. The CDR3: CASSPSVKGTSGANVLTF. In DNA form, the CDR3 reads TGTGCCAGCAGCCCCTCGGTGAAGGGAACTTCTGGGGCCAACGTCCTGACTTTC.

CDR3 region: CASSQRDRGQETQYF. CDR3 nucleotides: TGCGCCAGCAGTCAACGGGACAGGGGCCAAGAGACCCAGTACTTC. The genes are TRBV23-1 and TRBJ2-5; 10 bases match TRBD1. TRBV23-1 carries the ORF label, with uncertain function. Germline trimming cut 2 bases from V and 1 base from J; bases unmatched to any gene: 1. The CDR3 has 15 amino acids.

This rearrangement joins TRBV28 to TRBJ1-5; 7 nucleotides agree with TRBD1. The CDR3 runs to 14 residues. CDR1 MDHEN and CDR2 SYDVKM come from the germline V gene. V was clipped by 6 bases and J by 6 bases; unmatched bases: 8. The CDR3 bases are TGTGCCAGCAGCCCCCAGGGGGGGGGTCAGCCCCAGCATTTT. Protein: CASSPQGGGQPQHF.

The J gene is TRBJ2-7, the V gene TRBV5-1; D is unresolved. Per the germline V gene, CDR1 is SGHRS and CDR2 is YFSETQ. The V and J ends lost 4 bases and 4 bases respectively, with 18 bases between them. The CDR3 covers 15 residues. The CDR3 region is CASSLQTLPTYEQYF. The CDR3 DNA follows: TGCGCCAGCAGCCTCCAGACCCTACCGACTTACGAGCAGTACTTC.

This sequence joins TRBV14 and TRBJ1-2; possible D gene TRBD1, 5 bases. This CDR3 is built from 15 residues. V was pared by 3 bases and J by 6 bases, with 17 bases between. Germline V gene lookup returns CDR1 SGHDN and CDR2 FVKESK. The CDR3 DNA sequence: TGTGCCAGCAGCCACAGACTGGGACGGCCGGATGGCTACACCTTC. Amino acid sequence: CASSHRLGRPDGYTF.

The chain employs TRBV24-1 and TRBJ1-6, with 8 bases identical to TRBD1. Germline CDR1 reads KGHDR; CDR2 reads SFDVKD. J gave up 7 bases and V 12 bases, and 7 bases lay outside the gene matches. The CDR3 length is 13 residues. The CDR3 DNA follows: TGTGCCTCACAGGGACAGGCCAATTCACCCCTCCACTTT. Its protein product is CASQGQANSPLHF.

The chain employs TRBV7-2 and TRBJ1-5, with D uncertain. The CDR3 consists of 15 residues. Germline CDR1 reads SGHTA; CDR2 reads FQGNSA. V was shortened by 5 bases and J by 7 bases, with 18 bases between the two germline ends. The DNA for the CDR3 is TGTGCCAGCAGCCCGTCAAAAGCGGGAGCACAGCCCCAGCATTTT. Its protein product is CASSPSKAGAQPQHF.

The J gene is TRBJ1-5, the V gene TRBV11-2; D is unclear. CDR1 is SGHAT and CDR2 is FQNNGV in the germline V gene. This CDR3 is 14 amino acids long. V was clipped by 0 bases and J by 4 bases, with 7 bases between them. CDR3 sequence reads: CASSLDRGNQPQHF. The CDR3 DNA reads TGTGCCAGCAGCTTAGATCGAGGGAATCAGCCCCAGCATTTT.

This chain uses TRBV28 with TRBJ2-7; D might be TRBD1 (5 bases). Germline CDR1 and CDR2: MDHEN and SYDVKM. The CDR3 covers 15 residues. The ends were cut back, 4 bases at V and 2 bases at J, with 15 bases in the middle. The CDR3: CASSSLGIGAYEQYF. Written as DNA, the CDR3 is TGTGCCAGCAGTTCCCTGGGAATAGGGGCCTACGAGCAGTACTTC.

CDR3: CASSEALTEQYF. DNA for the CDR3: TGTGCCAGCAGTGAAGCGCTAACCGAGCAGTACTTC. This sequence joins TRBV6-1 and TRBJ2-7; D gene uncertain. V was shortened by 0 bases and J by 6 bases, with 6 bases between the two germline ends. Germline values: CDR1 MNHNS, CDR2 SASEGT. The CDR3 totals 12 residues.

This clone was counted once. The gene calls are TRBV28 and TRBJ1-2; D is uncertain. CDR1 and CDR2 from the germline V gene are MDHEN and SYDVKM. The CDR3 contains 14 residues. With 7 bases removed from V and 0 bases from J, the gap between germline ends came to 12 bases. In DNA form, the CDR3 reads TGTGCCAGCATTACCCTTTCCGCTAACTATGGCTACACCTTC. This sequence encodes CASITLSANYGYTF.

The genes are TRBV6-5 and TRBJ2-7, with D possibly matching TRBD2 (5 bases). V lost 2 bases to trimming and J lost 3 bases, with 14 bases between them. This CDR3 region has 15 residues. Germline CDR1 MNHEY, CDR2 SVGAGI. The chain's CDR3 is CASSYDGGRGYEQYF. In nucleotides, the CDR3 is TGTGCCAGCAGTTACGATGGAGGACGGGGCTACGAGCAGTACTTC.

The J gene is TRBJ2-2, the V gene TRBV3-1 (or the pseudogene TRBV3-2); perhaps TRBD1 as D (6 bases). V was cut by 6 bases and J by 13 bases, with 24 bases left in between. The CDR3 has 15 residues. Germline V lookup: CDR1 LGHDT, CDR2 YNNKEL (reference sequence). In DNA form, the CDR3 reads TGTGCCAGCAGTCGGACAGAAACCCACCGGGGAGTGCTGTTTTTT. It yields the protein CASSRTETHRGVLFF.

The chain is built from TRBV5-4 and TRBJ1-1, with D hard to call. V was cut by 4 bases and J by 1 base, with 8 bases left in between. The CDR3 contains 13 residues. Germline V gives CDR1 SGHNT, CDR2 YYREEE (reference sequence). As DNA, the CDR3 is TGTGCCAGCAGCCGGCCGGGGAACACTGAAGCTTTCTTT. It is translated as CASSRPGNTEAFF. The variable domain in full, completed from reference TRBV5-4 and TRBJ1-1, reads ETGVTQSPTHLIKTRGQQVTLRCSSQSGHNTVSWYQQALGQGPQFIFQYYREEENGRGNFPPRFSGLQFPNYSSELNVNALELDDSALYLCASSRPGNTEAFFGQGTRLTVV.

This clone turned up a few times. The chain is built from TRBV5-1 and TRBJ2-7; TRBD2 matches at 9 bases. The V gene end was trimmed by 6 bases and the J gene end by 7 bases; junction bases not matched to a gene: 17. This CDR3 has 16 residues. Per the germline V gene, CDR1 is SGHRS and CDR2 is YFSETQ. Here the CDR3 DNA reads TGCGCCAGCAAGGGGACCTTAGCGGGAGATGGTCGGGAGCAGTACTTC. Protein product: CASKGTLAGDGREQYF.

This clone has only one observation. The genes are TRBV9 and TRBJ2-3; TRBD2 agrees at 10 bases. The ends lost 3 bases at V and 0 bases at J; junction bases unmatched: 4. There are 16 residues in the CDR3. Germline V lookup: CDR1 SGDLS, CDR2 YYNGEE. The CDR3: CASSGRTSGSTDTQYF. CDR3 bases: TGTGCCAGCAGCGGGAGGACTAGCGGCAGCACAGATACGCAGTATTTT. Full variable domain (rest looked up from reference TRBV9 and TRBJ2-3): DSGVTQTPKHLITATGQRVTLRCSPRSGDLSVYWYQQSLDQGLQFLIQYYNGEERAKGNILERFSAQQFPDLHSELNLSSLELGDSALYFCASSGRTSGSTDTQYFGPGTRLTVL.

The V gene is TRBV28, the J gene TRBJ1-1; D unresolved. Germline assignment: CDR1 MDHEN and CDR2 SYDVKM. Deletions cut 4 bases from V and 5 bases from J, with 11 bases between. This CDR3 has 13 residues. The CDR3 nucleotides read TGTGCCAGCAGTTCCCTGAGTTGGACTGAAGCTTTCTTT. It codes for CASSSLSWTEAFF. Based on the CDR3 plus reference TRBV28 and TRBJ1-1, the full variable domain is DVKVTQSSRYLVKRTGEKVFLECVQDMDHENMFWYRQDPGLGLRLIYFSYDVKMKEKGDIPEGYSVSREKKERFSLILESASTNQTSMYLCASSSLSWTEAFFGQGTRLTVV.